This T cell receptor beta chain was captured in a study of blood T cell repertoires in COVID-19. Study at large: Sites in the United States, Italy and Spain provided acute and convalescent COVID-19 samples. T cells, B-cell-depleted T cells, or PBMCs supplied cDNA or gDNA.

In the original processing: By means of reference gene primer amplification, nucleated cell counts were estimated. Libraries were prepared by immunoSEQ multiplex PCR; TCRdb keeps only in-frame clonotypes and omits some of them. V, J and clone size reflect that table, while D and trimming were determined from the DNA. Here the sample spans under 450,000 clones, approximately 89% being singletons. This clone was counted between two and nine times. In Seattle, patients joined the study during active infection and were tracked longitudinally. The receptor comes from a woman in her thirties or forties with COVID-19, enrolled during active disease. The sample consisted of peripheral blood.

The DNA for the CDR3 is TGTGCCAGCAGGCAGACAGGCTACTCTGGCTACACCTTC. This translates into CASRQTGYSGYTF. The rearrangement joins TRBV12-3 or TRBV12-4 to TRBJ1-2, with a weak D call TRBD1 (6 bases). This CDR3 spans 13 amino acids. V was cut by 6 bases and J by 7 bases, with 15 bases left in between.